The 30 T cell receptor beta chains below come from one sample, sequenced in a study of blood T cell repertoires in COVID-19. The table came from immunoSEQ multiplex PCR; TCRdb's copy has only in-frame clones and leaves some out. The sample yields 300,000 to 350,000 clones, 85% to 90% seen once. The sequencing input was peripheral blood. These receptors all stem from a woman in her 40s with COVID-19, enrolled during active disease.

This clone was seen a few times. V is TRBV12-3 or TRBV12-4 and J is TRBJ1-5; D is undetermined. Trimming took 5 bases from V and 0 from J, leaving 5 bases between them. This CDR3 has 13 residues. The CDR3 DNA is TGTGCCAGCAGTCAGAATAGCAATCAGCCCCAGCATTTT. Its translation: CASSQNSNQPQHF.

The chain employs TRBV2 and TRBJ2-3, with D unresolved. The CDR3 length is 13 residues. With 6 bases removed from V and 4 bases from J, the gap between germline ends came to 11 bases. Germline V lookup: CDR1 SNHLY, CDR2 FYNNEI. For the CDR3, the DNA is TGTGCCAGCAGGTTAGAGAGTGCAGATACGCAGTATTTT. Translating gives CASRLESADTQYF.

V is TRBV10-3 and J is TRBJ2-1; D remains ambiguous. V was cut by 6 bases and J by 6 bases, with 9 bases left in between. CDR1 is ENHRY, CDR2 SYGVKD, per germline. CDR3 size: 12 residues. In DNA form, the CDR3 reads TGTGCCATCAGCGGAGAGCTCAATGAGCAGTTCTTC. Its protein is CAISGELNEQFF.

The chain has TRBV7-9 and TRBJ1-5; D remains ambiguous. Trimming left V 5 bases short and J 5 bases short, with 10 bases between. Per the germline V gene, CDR1 is SEHNR and CDR2 is FQNEAQ (reference sequence). This CDR3 spans 13 amino acids. CDR3 region: CASSHLRDQPQHF. Here the CDR3 DNA reads TGTGCCAGCAGCCACCTTAGAGATCAGCCCCAGCATTTT.

The chain employs TRBV6-5 and TRBJ2-2; D is perhaps TRBD1 (5 bases). The length of the CDR3 is 14 residues. The V end was cut by 6 bases, the J end by 5 bases, with 13 bases between. Germline V gene sequence: CDR1 MNHEY, CDR2 SVGAGI. CDR3 residues: CASRPGMGTGELFF. Here the CDR3 DNA reads TGTGCCAGCAGGCCAGGGATGGGGACCGGGGAGCTGTTTTTT.

This clone was recorded once. This chain links TRBV4-3 with TRBJ2-7; TRBD1 matches 8 bases. The CDR3 loop spans 17 amino acids. The V and J ends lost 0 bases and 4 bases, in that order; junction bases with no gene match: 11. CDR1 is LGHNA, CDR2 YSLEER, per germline. The CDR3 sequence: CASSQDGPSRGQYEQYF. The DNA for the CDR3 is TGCGCCAGCAGCCAAGATGGACCGAGCAGGGGGCAATACGAGCAGTACTTC.

Concerning this clone: This CDR3 is also generated by other DNA sequences in the sample. The chain couples TRBV11-2 to TRBJ2-7; 8 bases fit TRBD1. The V gene end was trimmed by 1 base and the J gene end by 3 bases; junction bases not matched to a gene: 2. The V gene's germline CDR1 is SGHAT and CDR2 FQNNGV. The CDR3 is 14 residues long. The CDR3 loop is CASSLGQGIYEQYF. The CDR3 DNA reads as TGTGCCAGCAGCTTAGGACAGGGGATCTACGAGCAGTACTTC.

The rearrangement links TRBV19 to TRBJ1-1; tentative D call: TRBD1 (6 bases). Germline V gives CDR1 LNHDA, CDR2 SQIVND (reference sequence). The ends were cut back, 6 bases at V and 0 bases at J, with 11 bases in the middle. CDR3 length: 14 residues. Here the CDR3 reads CASSQDSMNTEAFF. The CDR3 region has the DNA TGTGCCAGTAGCCAGGACAGCATGAACACTGAAGCTTTCTTT.

This chain connects TRBV12-2 to TRBJ1-1; the table calls TRBD1, which could not be checked here. TRBV12-2 is a recognized pseudogene. The CDR3 is made up of 11 amino acids. The CDR3 coding sequence is TGTGCAAGTCTCCTTCAGATTGAAGCTTTCTTT. Translated: CASLLQIEAFF.

V gene TRBV5-1 combines with J gene TRBJ2-1; TRBD2 matches 7 bases. The CDR3 contains 13 residues. Germline V gene lookup returns CDR1 SGHRS and CDR2 YFSETQ. With 2 bases clipped from V and 5 bases from J, the junction kept 1 base outside the gene matches. CDR3: CASSFGLDNEQFF. CDR3 DNA: TGCGCCAGCAGCTTCGGACTAGACAATGAGCAGTTCTTC.

This chain connects TRBV18 to TRBJ2-2; D is unresolved. This CDR3 comprises 13 residues. With 3 bases removed from V and 6 bases from J, the gap between germline ends came to 8 bases. Per the germline V gene, CDR1 is KGHSH and CDR2 is LQKENI. CDR3 in DNA: TGTGCCAGCTCACCTCCCTCTCCCGGGGAGCTGTTTTTT. Translated, it gives CASSPPSPGELFF.

The chain uses TRBV18 and TRBJ1-2; maybe TRBD1 (5 bases). Germline V CDR1 and CDR2: KGHSH, LQKENI. The CDR3 runs 15 residues. The V end was cut by 1 base, the J end by 4 bases, with 13 bases between. The CDR3, as DNA: TGTGCCAGCTCACCACTCGAGGCAGGGCCCTATGGCTACACCTTC. Protein product: CASSPLEAGPYGYTF.

The V gene is TRBV3-1 (or the pseudogene TRBV3-2), the J gene TRBJ1-2; 12 nucleotides match TRBD1. Germline V gene sequence: CDR1 LGHDT, CDR2 YNNKEL (reference sequence). This CDR3 is 17 amino acids long. J was trimmed by 6 bases and V by 4 bases; bases with no gene match: 12. The CDR3: CASSPLGTGGSNDGYTF. CDR3 sequence (DNA): TGTGCCAGCAGCCCTTTGGGGACAGGGGGCAGCAATGATGGCTACACCTTC.

The chain recombines TRBV29-1 with TRBJ2-1; the D is unclear. The germline V gene encodes CDR1 SQVTM and CDR2 ANQGSEA. This CDR3 contains 13 residues. The CDR3 is CSDTESSYNEQFF. CDR3 nucleotide sequence: TGCAGTGATACTGAGAGCTCCTACAATGAGCAGTTCTTC.

J is TRBJ2-7 and V is TRBV7-2; TRBD2 aligns across 7 bases. Germline V gene data show CDR1 as SGHTA and CDR2 as FQGNSA. The CDR3 extends over 17 amino acids. V was pared by 1 base and J by 0 bases, with 9 bases of the junction left unmatched. The CDR3 reads CASSLGRERGGSYEQYF. DNA of the CDR3: TGTGCCAGCAGCTTAGGGCGGGAGCGGGGAGGCTCCTACGAGCAGTACTTC. Based on the CDR3 plus reference TRBV7-2 and TRBJ2-7, the full variable domain is GAGVSQSPSNKVTEKGKDVELRCDPISGHTALYWYRQSLGQGLEFLIYFQGNSAPDKSGLPSDRFSAERTGGSVSTLTIQRTQQEDSAVYLCASSLGRERGGSYEQYFGPGTRLTVT.

The rearrangement joins TRBV27 to TRBJ1-2, with 7 nucleotides matching TRBD1. J lost 4 bases, V lost 0 bases, and 5 bases had no gene match. Germline CDR1 reads MNHEY; CDR2 reads SMNVEV (reference sequence). CDR3 size: 15 residues. The CDR3 loop is CASSLSGQAAYGYTF. In DNA form, the CDR3 reads TGTGCCAGCAGTTTATCCGGACAGGCTGCCTATGGCTACACCTTC.

This clone was recorded only once. The J gene is TRBJ1-1, the V gene TRBV18, with D perhaps TRBD1 (6 bases). Germline CDR1 and CDR2: KGHSH and LQKENI. V dropped 3 bases and J dropped 5 bases, with 13 bases sitting between them. This CDR3 has 14 residues. The CDR3 is CASSPATGRTEAFF. CDR3 bases: TGTGCCAGCTCACCGGCCACAGGGCGTACTGAAGCTTTCTTT.

V is TRBV4-3 and J is TRBJ2-7, with 9 positions matching TRBD2. The CDR3 extends over 18 amino acids. Germline V gene data show CDR1 as LGHNA and CDR2 as YSLEER. Trimming at V came to 4 bases and at J to 0 bases, leaving 13 bases not matched to a gene. CDR3 region: CASSRGFVGGRASYEQYF. DNA of the CDR3: TGCGCCAGCAGCCGGGGCTTTGTTGGCGGGAGGGCCTCCTACGAGCAGTACTTC.

The V and J genes are TRBV28 and TRBJ2-7; D perhaps matches TRBD1 (6 bases). The CDR3 has 14 residues. The germline CDR1 and CDR2 sequences are MDHEN and SYDVKM. V gave up 6 bases and J gave up 4 bases, with 16 bases separating them. Here the CDR3 reads CASSKQGLEYEQYF. The CDR3 DNA is TGTGCCAGCAGCAAACAGGGCCTCGAATACGAGCAGTACTTC.

J is TRBJ1-5 and V is TRBV2; tentatively, D is TRBD1 (5 bases). The V end was cut by 6 bases, the J end by 7 bases, with 22 bases between. This CDR3 comprises 16 residues. Germline assignment: CDR1 SNHLY and CDR2 FYNNEI. Here the CDR3 reads CASSAGISTGRQPQHF. DNA for the CDR3: TGTGCCAGCAGCGCCGGCATATCCACAGGTAGACAGCCCCAGCATTTT.

The chain links TRBV4-1 to TRBJ1-4; no definite D call. V shed 1 base and J shed 4 bases, with 10 bases lying between them. The CDR3 is made up of 15 amino acids. The germline CDR1 and CDR2 sequences are MGHRA and YSYEKL. CDR3 protein: CASSQVISLNEKLFF. The CDR3 DNA reads TGCGCCAGCAGCCAAGTAATAAGCCTTAATGAAAAACTGTTTTTT.

CDR3 nucleotide sequence: TGCGCCAGCAGCTTGGGAAATCTCAGGGGGGTGAACACTGAAGCTTTCTTT. Translation gives CASSLGNLRGVNTEAFF. The genes are TRBV5-1 and TRBJ1-1; TRBD1 aligns across 7 bases. The germline V gene encodes CDR1 SGHRS and CDR2 YFSETQ. The CDR3 spans 17 residues. V dropped 0 bases and J dropped 0; count of bases not matched to a gene: 8.

The genes are TRBV28 and TRBJ2-3; possibly TRBD1 for D (5 bases). With 6 bases removed from V and 5 bases from J, the gap between germline ends came to 24 bases. This CDR3 has 17 residues. CDR1 and CDR2 from the germline V gene are MDHEN and SYDVKM. CDR3 in DNA: TGTGCCAGCAGCGGACAACTGGGGCTTCAAGGGCTAGATACGCAGTATTTT. It codes for CASSGQLGLQGLDTQYF. Full variable domain (outside the CDR3, taken from reference TRBV28 and TRBJ2-3): DVKVTQSSRYLVKRTGEKVFLECVQDMDHENMFWYRQDPGLGLRLIYFSYDVKMKEKGDIPEGYSVSREKKERFSLILESASTNQTSMYLCASSGQLGLQGLDTQYFGPGTRLTVL.

V usage is TRBV18 and J usage is TRBJ2-7, with TRBD1 identical over 8 bases. This CDR3 spans 14 amino acids. Looked up from germline, CDR1 is KGHSH and CDR2 is LQKENI. J was trimmed by 2 bases and V by 7 bases; bases with no gene match: 7. CDR3 loop: CASLPDREAYEQYF. Here the CDR3 DNA reads TGTGCCAGCTTACCGGACAGGGAGGCCTACGAGCAGTACTTC.

This clone was seen a few times. V and J are TRBV12-3 or TRBV12-4 and TRBJ1-1; tentatively, D is TRBD1 (5 bases). V was cut by 6 bases and J by 6 bases, with 8 bases left in between. This CDR3 has 11 amino acids. The CDR3 coding sequence is TGTGCCAGCAGGCAGGGTGCTGAAGCTTTCTTT. Its translation: CASRQGAEAFF.

The gene calls are TRBV7-2 and TRBJ1-5; D possibly corresponds to TRBD1 (5 bases). Looked up from germline, CDR1 is SGHTA and CDR2 is FQGNSA. V lost 4 bases and J lost 3, with 10 bases in between. The CDR3 contains 14 residues. This chain's CDR3 is CASSSGQHNQPQHF. CDR3 bases: TGTGCCAGCAGCTCAGGACAACACAATCAGCCCCAGCATTTT.

This chain connects TRBV5-6 to TRBJ2-3; D is unclear. The V gene's germline CDR1 is SGHDT and CDR2 YYEEEE. V gave up 3 bases and J gave up 6 bases, with 14 bases separating them. The length of the CDR3 is 14 residues. The CDR3 reads CASSSLMGSDTQYF. CDR3 nucleotide sequence: TGTGCCAGCAGCTCACTAATGGGTTCGGATACGCAGTATTTT. The whole variable domain, filled in from reference TRBV5-6 and TRBJ2-3, reads DAGVTQSPTHLIKTRGQQVTLRCSPKSGHDTVSWYQQALGQGPQFIFQYYEEEERQRGNFPDRFSGHQFPNYSSELNVNALLLGDSALYLCASSSLMGSDTQYFGPGTRLTVL.

V is TRBV14 and J is TRBJ1-6, with 7 bases fitting TRBD1. The V and J ends lost 5 bases and 7 bases, in that order; junction bases with no gene match: 5. The CDR3 is 14 amino acids. The germline gives CDR1 SGHDN, CDR2 FVKESK. The CDR3 is CASSGQAANSPLHF. The DNA for the CDR3 is TGTGCCAGCAGCGGACAGGCCGCGAATTCACCCCTCCACTTT.

Worth noting for this clone: One junction end does not reproduce the germline sequence, and a read error may be involved. This sequence joins TRBV6-1 and TRBJ2-1; TRBD1 agrees at 7 bases. This CDR3 is built from 14 residues. CDR1 is MNHNS, CDR2 SASEGT, per germline. CDR3 in DNA: TGTGCCAGCAGTGAAGCGCAGGCCAGGGCAGGGGGAATCTTC. Translated: CASSEAQARAGGIF.

This clone appeared a single time. The chain is built from TRBV29-1 and TRBJ2-7; 7 positions match TRBD1. In germline, CDR1 is SQVTM, CDR2 ANQGSEA. V lost 3 bases to trimming and J lost 0 bases; unmatched junction nucleotides: 8. The CDR3 loop spans 15 amino acids. The chain's CDR3 is CSVESGWDSSYEQYF. For the CDR3, the DNA is TGCAGCGTTGAGTCCGGGTGGGACAGCTCCTACGAGCAGTACTTC.